This is a list of T cell receptor beta chains from one sample in a study of blood T cell repertoires in COVID-19. The method was immunoSEQ multiplex PCR; TCRdb's version includes in-frame clones alone and lacks a portion of them. The sample lists approximately 100,000 clones, 70% to 90% occurring once. The material sequenced was peripheral blood. These receptors originate from a man over 45 in a cohort sampled during active COVID-19. The CDR3 runs from the conserved cysteine through the conserved F or W. A D gene is named only where the DNA matches it firmly. Size values are once, few and many counts, or a class for expanded clones, and some rows have none.

V	D	J	size	DNA	CDR3
TRBV7-9	-	TRBJ1-2	-	TGTGCCAGCAGCTTATCACAGATATCGGGCTACACCTTC	CASSLSQISGYTF
TRBV7-6	-	TRBJ1-1	-	TGTGCCAGCAGCTTAGCGACGGGACAAACAACTGAAGCTTTCTTT	CASSLATGQTTEAFF
TRBV6-2/TRBV6-3	-	TRBJ2-3	-	TGTGCCAGCAGTTACGCGGGGTCTAGCACAGATACGCAGTATTTT	CASSYAGSSTDTQYF
TRBV10-3	-	TRBJ1-1	-	TGTGCTACAGCGGGTGGGAGCACTGAAGCTTTCTTT	CATAGGSTEAFF
TRBV19	TRBD1	TRBJ1-3	-	TGTGCCAGCCGGGACAGGGGTTCTGGAAACACCATATATTTT	CASRDRGSGNTIYF
TRBV29-1	TRBD1	TRBJ1-4	-	TGCAGCGTTCGACAGGGGACAGGGGTTGAAAAACTGTTTTTT	CSVRQGTGVEKLFF
TRBV5-4	TRBD1	TRBJ2-7	-	TGTGCCAGCAGCTTGGGGACAGGGAGCTCCTACGAGCAGTACTTC	CASSLGTGSSYEQYF
TRBV7-6	TRBD2	TRBJ2-5	-	TGTGCCAGCAGCCTGGGGGTAGCGGGTCCTAAAGAGACCCAGTACTTC	CASSLGVAGPKETQYF
TRBV7-8	-	TRBJ2-5	-	TGTGCCAGCAGCCTCTCCGGGTCCCCGTACCAAGAGACCCAGTACTTC	CASSLSGSPYQETQYF
TRBV5-4	TRBD1	TRBJ1-1	-	TGTGCCAGCACCCGAAAAACAGGGGGTTACGCTGAAGCTTTCTTT	CASTRKTGGYAEAFF
TRBV19	TRBD1	TRBJ1-6	-	TGTGCCAGTAGGCCAGGGGGCCGGCAGAATTCACCCCTCCACTTT	CASRPGGRQNSPLHF
TRBV3-1/TRBV3-2	TRBD1	TRBJ2-5	-	TGTGCCAGCAGCCAGAACGACAGGGTTGAGACCCAGTACTTC	CASSQNDRVETQYF
TRBV3-1/TRBV3-2	TRBD1	TRBJ1-1	once	TGTGCCAGCAGCCAAAAAGGGGGCAGGGCCGTGAACACTGAAGCTTTCTTT	CASSQKGGRAVNTEAFF
TRBV7-2	-	TRBJ1-2	once	TGTGCCAGCAGCCCCTCAGTCTGGTCGCGGGGCTACACCTTC	CASSPSVWSRGYTF
TRBV11-2	-	TRBJ1-6	-	TGTGCCAGCAGCTTCCTGAGACAGACGAATTCACCCCTCCACTTT	CASSFLRQTNSPLHF
TRBV10-3	TRBD1	TRBJ2-6	once	TGTGCCATCAGCAGGGGGTCGGTACAGGCCAACGTCCTGACTTTC	CAISRGSVQANVLTF
TRBV6-5	-	TRBJ1-3	-	TGTGCCACTGAATTGGGGGGTTCTGGAAACACCATATATTTT	CATELGGSGNTIYF
TRBV6-6	-	TRBJ1-2	-	TGTGCCAGCACGTCGGGTTATGGCTACACCTTC	CASTSGYGYTF
TRBV5-1	TRBD1	TRBJ2-5	-	TGCGCCAGCAGCTCCTACAGGGGCCGAGAGACCCAGTACTTC	CASSSYRGRETQYF
TRBV28	-	TRBJ1-5	-	TGTGCCAGCAGTTTCCCTGGCGGAGGGGTTAAATCTCGTCAGCCCCAGCATTTT	CASSFPGGGVKSRQPQHF
TRBV4-2	-	TRBJ1-2	-	TGTGCCAGCAGCCAAGATGTGACGGGAACCTATGGCTACACCTTC	CASSQDVTGTYGYTF
TRBV24-1	TRBD1	TRBJ2-2	-	TGTGCCACCCAAAGGGACAGGGGAAGTGGCACCGGGGAGCTGTTTTTT	CATQRDRGSGTGELFF
TRBV19	TRBD1	TRBJ1-1	-	TGTGCCAGTAGCACCGGGACAGGGCTTTCTGAAGCTTTCTTT	CASSTGTGLSEAFF
TRBV3-1/TRBV3-2	-	TRBJ1-1	-	TGTGCCAGCAGTGAACGTGGAGTCACTGAAGCTTTCTTT	CASSERGVTEAFF
TRBV9	TRBD1	TRBJ1-1	-	TGTGCCAGCAGCGTAGCCGCAGGGGGCCCGAACACTGAAGCTTTCTTT	CASSVAAGGPNTEAFF
TRBV19	TRBD2	TRBJ2-3	-	TGTGCCAGTAGTGGTGGACTAGCGGGGGCCAGGAGCACAGATACGCAGTATTTT	CASSGGLAGARSTDTQYF
TRBV29-1	-	TRBJ2-5	-	TGCAGCGTTGTACAGGTCGGAGAGACCCAGTACTTC	CSVVQVGETQYF
TRBV19	TRBD1	TRBJ1-5	once	TGTGCCAGTAGTAAACCGGGACAGGGTCAGCCCCAGCATTTT	CASSKPGQGQPQHF
TRBV7-2	TRBD1	TRBJ1-1	-	TGTGCCAGCAGCACCCGACAGGGGACGAACACTGAAGCTTTCTTT	CASSTRQGTNTEAFF
TRBV27	-	TRBJ2-7	once	TGTGCCAGCAGTTCAGACAGGCGCTACGAGCAGTACTTC	CASSSDRRYEQYF
TRBV19	TRBD1	TRBJ1-5	-	TGTGCCAGTAGTACCCTCGGGACAGTCTATAGCAATCAGCCCCAGCATTTT	CASSTLGTVYSNQPQHF
TRBV5-6	-	TRBJ2-7	-	TGTGCCAGCAGCTTGTGGGGGGACGAGCAGTACTTC	CASSLWGDEQYF
TRBV4-1	-	TRBJ1-2	-	TGCGCCAGCAGCCAAGTCGCCCGACTAGACTATGGCTACACCTTC	CASSQVARLDYGYTF
TRBV11-3	-	TRBJ1-1	once	TGTGCCAGCAGCTTAGGCCGGGAACTTATGAACACTGAAGCTTTCTTT	CASSLGRELMNTEAFF
TRBV28	-	TRBJ2-6	-	TGTGCCAGCAGGCCACAGGAATCTGGGGCCAACGTCCTGACTTTC	CASRPQESGANVLTF
TRBV5-8	TRBD2	TRBJ2-3	-	TGTGCCAGCAGCAACTTCCGGACTAGCGGGGATGCAGATACGCAGTATTTT	CASSNFRTSGDADTQYF
TRBV6-5	-	TRBJ1-4	-	TGTGCCAGCACCCCCTTTCCGAGGGCGGACGAAAAACTGTTTTTT	CASTPFPRADEKLFF
TRBV6-5	TRBD2	TRBJ2-5	-	TGTGCCAGCAGTTACTCGGGGCGGGGGGGCCAAGAGACCCAGTACTTC	CASSYSGRGGQETQYF
TRBV4-2	TRBD1	TRBJ1-6	-	TGTGCCAGCAGCCAAGAATGGGACAGGGTTGATAATTCACCCCTCCACTTT	CASSQEWDRVDNSPLHF
TRBV5-1	-	TRBJ1-2	-	TGCGCCAGCAGCTTCGGGACGGGAGGGGCTAATGGCTACACCTTC	CASSFGTGGANGYTF
TRBV10-3	-	TRBJ1-3	-	TGTGCCACCAACGGGGAGACCTCTGGAAACACCATATATTTT	CATNGETSGNTIYF
TRBV7-9	TRBD2	TRBJ2-7	few	TGTGCCAGCAGCCGGGGGGTCGGGGACTACGAGCAGTACTTC	CASSRGVGDYEQYF
TRBV3-1/TRBV3-2	-	TRBJ2-5	-	TGTGCCAGCAGCCAAGATAATGCCCTCAGGACCCAGTACTTC	CASSQDNALRTQYF
TRBV4-3	-	TRBJ1-4	-	TGCGCCAGCAGCCAAGATTTATGGAGACCGGGTGAAAAACTGTTTTTT	CASSQDLWRPGEKLFF
TRBV6-5	-	TRBJ1-5	-	TGTGCCACCGAGCGGGAGAATCAGCCCCAGCATTTT	CATERENQPQHF
TRBV6-1	-	TRBJ1-2	-	TGTGCCAGCAGTGAATCCATCCAGGGTACTAACTATGGCTACACCTTC	CASSESIQGTNYGYTF
TRBV29-1	-	TRBJ1-4	once	TGCAGCGTTGTAGGGGCCGGGGAAAAACTGTTTTTT	CSVVGAGEKLFF
TRBV19	-	TRBJ1-3	-	TGTGCCAGTAGTATATGGGCAGAGACGGTTTCTGGAAACACCATATATTTT	CASSIWAETVSGNTIYF
TRBV12-5	TRBD1	TRBJ1-3	-	TGTGCTAGTGGTTTCCAATCCGGGACAGCCTCTGGAAACACCATATATTTT	CASGFQSGTASGNTIYF
TRBV5-1	-	TRBJ2-2	-	TGCGCCAGCAGCTTGGGGACAGCCTCGGTAACCGGGGAGCTGTTTTTT	CASSLGTASVTGELFF
TRBV5-1	TRBD2	TRBJ2-3	-	TGCGCCAGCAGCTTCCGGACTAGCCGCGATACGCAGTATTTT	CASSFRTSRDTQYF
TRBV20-1	-	TRBJ1-1	-	TGCAGTGCTAGATATACTGAAGCTTTCTTT	CSARYTEAFF
TRBV3-1/TRBV3-2	TRBD1	TRBJ1-5	-	TGTGCCAGCAGAGGACAGGTCAATCAGCCCCAGCATTTT	CASRGQVNQPQHF